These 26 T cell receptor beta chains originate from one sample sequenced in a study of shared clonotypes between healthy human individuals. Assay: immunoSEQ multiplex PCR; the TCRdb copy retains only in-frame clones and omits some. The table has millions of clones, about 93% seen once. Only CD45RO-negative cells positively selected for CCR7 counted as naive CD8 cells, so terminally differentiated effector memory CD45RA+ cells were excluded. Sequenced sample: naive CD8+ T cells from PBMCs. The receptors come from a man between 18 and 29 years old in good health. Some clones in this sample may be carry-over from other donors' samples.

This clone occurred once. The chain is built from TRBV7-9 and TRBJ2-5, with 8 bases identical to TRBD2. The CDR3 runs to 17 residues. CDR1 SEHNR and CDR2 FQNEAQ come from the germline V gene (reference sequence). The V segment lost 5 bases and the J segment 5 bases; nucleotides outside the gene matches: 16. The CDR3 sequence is CASSVENLGGGEETQYF. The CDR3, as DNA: TGTGCCAGCAGCGTAGAGAATCTCGGGGGGGGAGAGGAGACCCAGTACTTC.

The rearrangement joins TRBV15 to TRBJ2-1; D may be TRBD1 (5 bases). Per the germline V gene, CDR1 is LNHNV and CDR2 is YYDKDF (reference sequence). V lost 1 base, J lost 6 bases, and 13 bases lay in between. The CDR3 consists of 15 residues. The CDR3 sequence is CATSRVVARGNEQFF. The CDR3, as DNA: TGTGCCACCAGCAGAGTAGTGGCTAGGGGCAATGAGCAGTTCTTC.

For the CDR3, the DNA is TGTGCCAGCAGCGGGGGACCGACTCCTACTTACGAGCAGTACTTC. It specifies CASSGGPTPTYEQYF. The genes are TRBV11-1 and TRBJ2-7; perhaps D is TRBD1 or TRBD2 (5 bases each). V lost 5 bases and J lost 4, with 18 bases in between. The germline V gene encodes CDR1 SGHAT and CDR2 FQDESV (reference sequence). The CDR3 sequence is 15 residues long. Drawing the rest from reference TRBV11-1 and TRBJ2-7, the complete variable domain is EAEVAQSPRYKITEKSQAVAFWCDPISGHATLYWYRQILGQGPELLVQFQDESVVDDSQLPKDRFSAERLKGVDSTLKIQPAELGDSAMYLCASSGGPTPTYEQYFGPGTRLTVT.

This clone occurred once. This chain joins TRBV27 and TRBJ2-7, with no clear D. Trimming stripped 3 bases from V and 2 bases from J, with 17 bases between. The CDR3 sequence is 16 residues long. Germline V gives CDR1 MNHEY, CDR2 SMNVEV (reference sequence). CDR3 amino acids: CASSFSSGEEPYEQYF. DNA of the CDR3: TGTGCCAGCAGTTTTTCTTCCGGAGAGGAGCCCTACGAGCAGTACTTC.

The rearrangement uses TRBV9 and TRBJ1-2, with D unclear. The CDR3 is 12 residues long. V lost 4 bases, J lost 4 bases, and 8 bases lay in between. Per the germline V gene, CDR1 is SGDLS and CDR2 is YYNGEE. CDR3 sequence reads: CASSPEGYGYTF. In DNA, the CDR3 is TGTGCCAGCAGCCCGGAGGGCTATGGCTACACCTTC.

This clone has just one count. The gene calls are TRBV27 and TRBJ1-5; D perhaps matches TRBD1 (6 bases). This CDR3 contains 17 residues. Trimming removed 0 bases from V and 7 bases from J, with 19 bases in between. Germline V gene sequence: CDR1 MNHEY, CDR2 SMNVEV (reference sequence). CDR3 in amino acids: CASSLSPGTLNQQPQHF. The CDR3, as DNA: TGTGCCAGCAGTTTATCGCCCGGGACACTGAACCAACAGCCCCAGCATTTT.

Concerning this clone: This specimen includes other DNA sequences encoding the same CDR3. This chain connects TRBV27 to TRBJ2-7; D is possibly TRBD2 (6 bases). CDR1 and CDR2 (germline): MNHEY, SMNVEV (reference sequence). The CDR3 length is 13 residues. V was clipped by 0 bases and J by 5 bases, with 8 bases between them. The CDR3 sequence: CASSLSAGNEQYF. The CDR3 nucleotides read TGTGCCAGCAGTTTATCGGCGGGGAACGAGCAGTACTTC.

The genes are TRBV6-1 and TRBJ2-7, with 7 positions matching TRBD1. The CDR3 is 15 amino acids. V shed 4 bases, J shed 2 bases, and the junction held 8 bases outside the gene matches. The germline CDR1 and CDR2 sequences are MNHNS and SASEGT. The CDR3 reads CASSVGQTLTYEQYF. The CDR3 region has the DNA TGTGCCAGCAGTGTGGGACAGACGTTAACCTACGAGCAGTACTTC.

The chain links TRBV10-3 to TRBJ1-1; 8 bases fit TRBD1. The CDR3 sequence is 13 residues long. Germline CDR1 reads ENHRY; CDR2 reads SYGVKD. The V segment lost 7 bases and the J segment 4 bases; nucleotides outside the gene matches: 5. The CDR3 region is CAIKGTGPTEAFF. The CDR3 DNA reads TGTGCCATCAAGGGGACAGGACCCACTGAAGCTTTCTTT.

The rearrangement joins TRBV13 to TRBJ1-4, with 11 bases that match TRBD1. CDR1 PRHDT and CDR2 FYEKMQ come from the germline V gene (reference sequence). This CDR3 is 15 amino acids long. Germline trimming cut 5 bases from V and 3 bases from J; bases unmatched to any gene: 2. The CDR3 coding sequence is TGTGCCAGCAGCCTGGGACAGGGGGCTAATGAAAAACTGTTTTTT. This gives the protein CASSLGQGANEKLFF.

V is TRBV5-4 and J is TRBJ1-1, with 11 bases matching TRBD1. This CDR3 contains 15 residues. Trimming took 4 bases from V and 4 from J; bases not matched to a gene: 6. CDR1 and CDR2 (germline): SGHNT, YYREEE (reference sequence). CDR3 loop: CASSPGQGASTEAFF. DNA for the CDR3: TGTGCCAGCAGCCCCGGACAGGGGGCAAGCACTGAAGCTTTCTTT.

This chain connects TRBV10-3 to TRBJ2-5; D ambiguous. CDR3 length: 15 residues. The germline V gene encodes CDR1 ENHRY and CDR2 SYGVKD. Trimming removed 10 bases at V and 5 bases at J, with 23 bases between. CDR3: CATQMTLTGYETQYF. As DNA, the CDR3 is TGTGCCACCCAGATGACCCTAACCGGCTATGAGACCCAGTACTTC.

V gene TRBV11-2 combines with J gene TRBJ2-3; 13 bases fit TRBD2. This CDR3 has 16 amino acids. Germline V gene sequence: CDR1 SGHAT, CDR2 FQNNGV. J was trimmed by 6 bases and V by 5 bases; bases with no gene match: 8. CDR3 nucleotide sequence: TGTGCCAGCAGCCAGGGACTAGCGGGGACCCTTGATACGCAGTATTTT. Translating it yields CASSQGLAGTLDTQYF.

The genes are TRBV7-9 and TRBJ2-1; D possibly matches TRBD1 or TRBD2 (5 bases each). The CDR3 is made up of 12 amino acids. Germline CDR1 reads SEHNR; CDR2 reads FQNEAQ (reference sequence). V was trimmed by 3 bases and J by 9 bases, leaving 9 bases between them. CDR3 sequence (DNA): TGTGCCAGCAGCTTCGGTGGGGGTGAGCAGTTCTTC. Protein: CASSFGGGEQFF. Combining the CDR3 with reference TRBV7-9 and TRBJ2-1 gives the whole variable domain DTGVSQNPRHKITKRGQNVTFRCDPISEHNRLYWYRQTLGQGPEFLTYFQNEAQLEKSRLLSDRFSAERPKGSFSTLEIQRTEQGDSAMYLCASSFGGGEQFFGPGTRLTVL.

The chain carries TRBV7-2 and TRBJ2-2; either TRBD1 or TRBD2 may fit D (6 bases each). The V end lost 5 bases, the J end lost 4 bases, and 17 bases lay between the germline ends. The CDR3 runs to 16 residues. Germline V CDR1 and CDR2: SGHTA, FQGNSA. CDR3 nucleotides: TGTGCCAGCAGCCCGCGGAGGGGGACAATCACCGGGGAGCTGTTTTTT. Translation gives CASSPRRGTITGELFF.

The CDR3 DNA sequence: TGTGCCAGCAGTGTAGACAGGGTGGGCGAAAAACTGTTTTTT. This encodes CASSVDRVGEKLFF. V usage is TRBV6-1 and J usage is TRBJ1-4; 7 bases line up with TRBD1. In germline, CDR1 is MNHNS, CDR2 SASEGT. The CDR3 is 14 residues long. The V segment lost 4 bases and the J segment 8 bases; nucleotides outside the gene matches: 7.

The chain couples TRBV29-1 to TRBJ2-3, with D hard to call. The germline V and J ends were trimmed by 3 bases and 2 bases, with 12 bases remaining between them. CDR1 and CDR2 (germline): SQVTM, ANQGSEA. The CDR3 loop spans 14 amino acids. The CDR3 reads CSVDRATPTDTQYF. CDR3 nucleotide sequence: TGCAGCGTTGACCGGGCGACGCCCACAGATACGCAGTATTTT.

The CDR3 DNA reads TGTGCCAGCAGTTACTCAACAGGGCCTGGCTATGGCTACACCTTC. Amino acid sequence: CASSYSTGPGYGYTF. The J gene is TRBJ1-2, the V gene TRBV6-6; possibly TRBD1 for D (6 bases). V was cut by 0 bases and J by 4 bases, with 12 bases left in between. CDR1 MNHNY and CDR2 SVGAGI come from the germline V gene (reference sequence). The CDR3 sequence is 15 residues long.

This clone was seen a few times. The CDR3 bases are TGTGCCGTGGGACTTGCACACAATGAGCAGTTCTTC. This encodes CAVGLAHNEQFF. This chain connects TRBV10-3 to TRBJ2-1, with D possibly being TRBD2 (6 bases). CDR3 size: 12 residues. V was trimmed by 11 bases and J by 5 bases, leaving 13 bases between them. Germline CDR1 ENHRY, CDR2 SYGVKD.

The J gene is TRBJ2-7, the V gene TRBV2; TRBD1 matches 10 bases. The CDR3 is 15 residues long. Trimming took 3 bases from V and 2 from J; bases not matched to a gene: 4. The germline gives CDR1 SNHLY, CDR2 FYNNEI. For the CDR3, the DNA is TGTGCCAGCAGTGACCCCGGGACAGGGGCCTACGAGCAGTACTTC. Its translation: CASSDPGTGAYEQYF.

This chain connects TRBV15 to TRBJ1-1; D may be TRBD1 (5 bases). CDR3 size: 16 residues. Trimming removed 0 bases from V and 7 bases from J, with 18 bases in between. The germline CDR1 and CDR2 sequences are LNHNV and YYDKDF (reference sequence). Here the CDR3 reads CATSRDIREGGFEAFF. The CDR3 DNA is TGTGCCACCAGCAGAGATATCAGGGAGGGAGGGTTTGAAGCTTTCTTT.

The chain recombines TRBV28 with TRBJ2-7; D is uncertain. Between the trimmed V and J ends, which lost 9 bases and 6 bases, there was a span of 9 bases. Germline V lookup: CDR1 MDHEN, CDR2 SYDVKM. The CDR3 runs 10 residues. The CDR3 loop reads CASVGFEQYF. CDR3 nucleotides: TGTGCCAGTGTGGGGTTCGAGCAGTACTTC.

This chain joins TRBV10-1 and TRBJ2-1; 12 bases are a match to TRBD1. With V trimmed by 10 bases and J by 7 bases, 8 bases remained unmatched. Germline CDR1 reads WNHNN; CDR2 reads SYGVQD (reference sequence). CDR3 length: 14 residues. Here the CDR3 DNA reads TGCGCCACCGGGGACAGGGGGCCGGGAAATGAGCAGTTCTTC. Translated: CATGDRGPGNEQFF.

The CDR3 spells CATSREAGPGPYEQYF. The CDR3 DNA sequence: TGTGCCACCAGCAGAGAGGCCGGGCCAGGACCTTACGAGCAGTACTTC. The chain uses TRBV15 and TRBJ2-7; D not certain. The CDR3 contains 16 residues. The V and J ends lost 0 bases and 4 bases respectively, with 16 bases between them. CDR1 is LNHNV and CDR2 is YYDKDF in the germline V gene (reference sequence).

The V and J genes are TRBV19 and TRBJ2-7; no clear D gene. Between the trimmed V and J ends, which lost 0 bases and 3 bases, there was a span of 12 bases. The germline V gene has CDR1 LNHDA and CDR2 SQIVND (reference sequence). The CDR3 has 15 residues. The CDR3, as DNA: TGTGCCAGTAGTATAGATCTAGGCAGGTTCTACGAGCAGTACTTC. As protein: CASSIDLGRFYEQYF.

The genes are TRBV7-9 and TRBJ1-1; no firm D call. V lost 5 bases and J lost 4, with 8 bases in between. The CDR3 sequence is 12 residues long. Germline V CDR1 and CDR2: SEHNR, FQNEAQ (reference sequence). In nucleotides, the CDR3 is TGTGCCAGCAGCCAAGAGCCCACTGAAGCTTTCTTT. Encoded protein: CASSQEPTEAFF.